The 2 T cell receptor beta chains presented below share a single source sample, sequenced in a study of blood T cells in healthy people across ages. For the second PCR, which ran for 7 to 11 cycles, a sample-barcoded 5' primer and a J-beta primer mix were used. Via MiXCR, TCRdb re-called the 5' RACE reads, giving one row per CDR3 protein. This sample carries hundreds of thousands of distinct CDR3 sequences, roughly three fifths of them seen once, and the ten largest clones take over 35%. The sample consisted of blood. Receptors were obtained from a man in his fifties or sixties in good health.

The chain has TRBV29-1 and TRBJ2-3; 8 bases line up with TRBD2. The junction had 2 bases not matched to a gene; V was cut back by 3 bases and J by 0 bases. CDR3 length equals 14 residues. Germline-derived CDR1 and CDR2 are SQVTM and ANQGSEA. This CDR3 is CSVESGGSTDTQYF. CDR3 coding DNA: TGCAGCGTTGAGAGCGGGGGCAGCACAGATACGCAGTATTTT.

As DNA, the CDR3 is TGTGCCAGCAGCGAACGACCGTCCCAAGAGACCCAGTACTTC. Translating it yields CASSERPSQETQYF. The J gene is TRBJ2-5, the V gene TRBV7-9; no reliable D call. The V gene's germline CDR1 is SEHNR and CDR2 FQNEAQ (reference sequence). The CDR3 extends over 14 amino acids. V shed 5 bases and J shed 1 base, with 11 bases lying between them.